The rows below give T cell receptor beta chains drawn from one sample of a study of T cell responses to AZD1222 COVID-19 vaccine. Method: immunoSEQ multiplex PCR; TCRdb's copy keeps in-frame clones and lacks some. The sample carries more than 90,000 clones, 90% recorded once. Specimen: peripheral blood, collected on day 0 of AZD1222 vaccination. The receptors here all came from an adult in good health. Each CDR3 is given with its conserved first and last residue.

j_gene: TRBJ1-1; v_gene: TRBV29-1; CDR3aa: CSGVGGNTEAFF
j_gene: TRBJ2-5; v_gene: TRBV3-1/TRBV3-2; CDR3aa: CASSPRLGRETQYF
j_gene: TRBJ2-7; v_gene: TRBV15; CDR3aa: CATSRDMESSYEQYF
j_gene: TRBJ1-1; v_gene: TRBV28; CDR3aa: CASTPGGNTEAFF
j_gene: TRBJ1-6; v_gene: TRBV5-1; CDR3aa: CASSLAEGEYNSPLHF
j_gene: TRBJ2-1; v_gene: TRBV6-5; CDR3aa: CASRKVPNYNEQFF
j_gene: TRBJ1-1; v_gene: TRBV6-6; CDR3aa: CASSRGMGTEAFF
j_gene: TRBJ2-3; v_gene: TRBV12-3/TRBV12-4; CDR3aa: CASSFIRSDTQYF
j_gene: TRBJ2-1; v_gene: TRBV3-1/TRBV3-2; CDR3aa: CASSQGVPGFTNEQFF
j_gene: TRBJ1-1; v_gene: TRBV6-5; CDR3aa: CASSYYGTGNTEAFF
j_gene: TRBJ2-5; v_gene: TRBV10-3; CDR3aa: CATWDRGIQETQYF
j_gene: TRBJ1-1; v_gene: TRBV2; CDR3aa: CASRRTQDRGTEAFF
j_gene: TRBJ1-3; v_gene: TRBV5-1; CDR3aa: CASSLLPDRDPGNTIYF
j_gene: TRBJ2-7; v_gene: TRBV2; CDR3aa: CASSEMRISYEQYF
j_gene: TRBJ1-2; v_gene: TRBV5-6; CDR3aa: CASSLDVGSDYGYTF
j_gene: TRBJ1-5; v_gene: TRBV29-1; CDR3aa: CSVVRCHSNQPQHF
j_gene: TRBJ1-2; v_gene: TRBV5-5; CDR3aa: CASSLGPGQQPYGYTF
j_gene: TRBJ2-1; v_gene: TRBV4-1; CDR3aa: CASSQLDMGFSYNEQFF
j_gene: TRBJ1-2; v_gene: TRBV19; CDR3aa: CASRSHRGGYTF
j_gene: TRBJ1-1; v_gene: TRBV7-8; CDR3aa: CASSVRDRGLVGRTEAFF
j_gene: TRBJ1-2; v_gene: TRBV4-1; CDR3aa: CASSQDTGNYGYTF
j_gene: TRBJ1-2; v_gene: TRBV5-6; CDR3aa: CASSLDPGAQGGYTF
j_gene: TRBJ2-7; v_gene: TRBV5-4; CDR3aa: CASSRLPGQGPPEQYF
j_gene: TRBJ1-2; v_gene: TRBV12-3/TRBV12-4; CDR3aa: CASSPQGNYGYTF
j_gene: TRBJ2-1; v_gene: TRBV5-1; CDR3aa: CASTRADRAIYNEQFF
j_gene: TRBJ1-3; v_gene: TRBV30; CDR3aa: CAWSAGVHNSGNTIYF
j_gene: TRBJ1-2; v_gene: TRBV30; CDR3aa: CAWSAGQESYTF
j_gene: TRBJ2-1; v_gene: TRBV7-9; CDR3aa: CASSLHRDRDNEQFF
j_gene: TRBJ2-3; v_gene: TRBV3-1/TRBV3-2; CDR3aa: CASSQDKVSDTQYF
j_gene: TRBJ2-7; v_gene: TRBV7-9; CDR3aa: CASSLDPGEEHEQYF
j_gene: TRBJ2-7; v_gene: TRBV4-2; CDR3aa: CASSQVSLDEQYF
j_gene: TRBJ1-2; v_gene: TRBV10-3; CDR3aa: CAISDAEGQVYGYTF
j_gene: TRBJ1-1; v_gene: TRBV19; CDR3aa: CASSILPMNTEAFF
j_gene: TRBJ1-1; v_gene: TRBV3-1/TRBV3-2; CDR3aa: CASSLGQGPNTEAFF
j_gene: TRBJ2-5; v_gene: TRBV27; CDR3aa: CASSLRDPGETQYF
j_gene: TRBJ1-1; v_gene: TRBV21-1; CDR3aa: CASSIQGVGNTEAFF
j_gene: TRBJ2-7; v_gene: TRBV5-6; CDR3aa: CASSWKGDTYEQYF
j_gene: TRBJ2-3; v_gene: TRBV2; CDR3aa: CASNWGDADTQYF
j_gene: TRBJ2-5; v_gene: TRBV14; CDR3aa: CASSQEYDSFPETQYF
j_gene: TRBJ1-6; v_gene: TRBV28; CDR3aa: CASSLWDRLPLHF
j_gene: TRBJ2-2; v_gene: TRBV28; CDR3aa: CASSPNTGELFF
j_gene: TRBJ1-6; v_gene: TRBV19; CDR3aa: CASTQNGAGNSPLHF
j_gene: TRBJ2-7; v_gene: TRBV2; CDR3aa: CASSPPSGTGGYEQYF
j_gene: TRBJ1-5; v_gene: TRBV19; CDR3aa: CASSLGPNQPQHF
j_gene: TRBJ2-1; v_gene: TRBV19; CDR3aa: CASSQSEAGSYNEQFF
j_gene: TRBJ2-7; v_gene: TRBV5-1; CDR3aa: CASSEGDSRNEQYF
j_gene: TRBJ1-2; v_gene: TRBV13; CDR3aa: CASSSYATLAHYGYTF
j_gene: TRBJ1-3; v_gene: TRBV27; CDR3aa: CASSLQGLGNTIYF
j_gene: TRBJ1-4; v_gene: TRBV6-5; CDR3aa: CASAANEKLFF
j_gene: TRBJ1-1; v_gene: TRBV5-1; CDR3aa: CASSLLGGNTEAFF
j_gene: TRBJ2-1; v_gene: TRBV15; CDR3aa: CATSTGLPGEQFF
j_gene: TRBJ1-3; v_gene: TRBV19; CDR3aa: CASWGLSEPGNTIYF
j_gene: TRBJ2-7; v_gene: TRBV19; CDR3aa: CASSRSRESTNEQYF
j_gene: TRBJ2-7; v_gene: TRBV28; CDR3aa: CASTPEGLAGGLDYEQYF
j_gene: TRBJ1-5; v_gene: TRBV4-2; CDR3aa: CASSQESGQGDQPQHF
j_gene: TRBJ1-1; v_gene: TRBV5-8; CDR3aa: CASSLGRGRFANTEAFF
j_gene: TRBJ1-6; v_gene: TRBV19; CDR3aa: CASKKGLLNSPLHF
j_gene: TRBJ2-3; v_gene: TRBV18; CDR3aa: CASSPLSGTSTDTQYF